Following are 16 T cell receptor beta chains from one sample sequenced in a study of blood T cell repertoires in COVID-19. Sequencing used immunoSEQ multiplex PCR; TCRdb keeps in-frame clones, though not all of them. The sample consists of 150,000 to 200,000 clones, about 85% of them appearing once. The sample comprised peripheral blood. All receptors come from a woman of 80 years or more with acute or convalescent COVID-19.

The V call is TRBV10-1, the J call TRBJ1-2; D perhaps matches TRBD1 (6 bases). V shed 4 bases and J shed 1 base, with 10 bases lying between them. Looked up from germline, CDR1 is WNHNN and CDR2 is SYGVQD (reference sequence). CDR3 length equals 14 residues. This chain's CDR3 is CASSVQGNNYGYTF. DNA for the CDR3: TGCGCCAGCAGTGTACAGGGCAATAACTATGGCTACACCTTC.

This clone showed up just once. This chain links TRBV19 with TRBJ1-1; D uncertain. This CDR3 spans 15 amino acids. In germline, CDR1 is LNHDA, CDR2 SQIVND (reference sequence). Trimming removed 1 base at V and 2 bases at J, with 11 bases between. The CDR3 bases are TGTGCCAGTAGTATAGGGAAAACGGGTAACACTGAAGCTTTCTTT. Its protein product is CASSIGKTGNTEAFF.

This clone was detected once. The chain recombines TRBV5-1 with TRBJ2-1; D not resolved. Per the germline V gene, CDR1 is SGHRS and CDR2 is YFSETQ. This CDR3 is built from 14 residues. Deletions cut 0 bases from V and 5 bases from J, with 9 bases between. DNA for the CDR3: TGCGCCAGCAGCTTGGACGGTCAAAACAATGAGCAGTTCTTC. It translates to CASSLDGQNNEQFF.

The V and J genes are TRBV11-2 and TRBJ2-7; 10 nucleotides align to TRBD2. The germline CDR1 and CDR2 sequences are SGHAT and FQNNGV. J was trimmed by 4 bases and V by 3 bases; bases with no gene match: 9. This CDR3 region has 16 residues. The CDR3 nucleotides are TGTGCCAGCAGCTTCGTCCTAGCGGGAGAAAAGTACGAGCAGTACTTC. Its translation: CASSFVLAGEKYEQYF.

The V gene is TRBV3-1 (or the pseudogene TRBV3-2), the J gene TRBJ1-1; D uncertain. The CDR3 runs 16 residues. Trimming pared 1 base from V and 4 bases from J, leaving 16 bases between. Per germline, CDR1 LGHDT and CDR2 YNNKEL (reference sequence). CDR3 coding DNA: TGTGCCAGCAGCCAAGGATATGAGGGTCGGGGCACTGAAGCTTTCTTT. Protein product: CASSQGYEGRGTEAFF.

J is TRBJ2-7 and V is TRBV6-5; 7 nucleotides align to TRBD2. Per germline, CDR1 MNHEY and CDR2 SVGAGI. The CDR3 has 16 residues. With 0 bases clipped from V and 4 bases from J, the junction kept 9 bases outside the gene matches. CDR3 amino acids: CASSYSRRGSSYEQYF. The CDR3 DNA sequence: TGTGCCAGCAGTTACTCGAGGCGGGGGTCGTCATACGAGCAGTACTTC.

The genes are TRBV5-1 and TRBJ2-2; D may be TRBD1 (5 bases). This CDR3 is 14 amino acids long. In germline, CDR1 is SGHRS, CDR2 YFSETQ. V lost 7 bases and J lost 0, with 10 bases in between. In DNA form, the CDR3 reads TGCGCCAGCGGACGACAGACGAACACCGGGGAGCTGTTTTTT. Amino acids: CASGRQTNTGELFF.

The V and J genes are TRBV11-2 and TRBJ1-4, with D uncertain. Trimming took 1 base from V and 6 from J, leaving 9 bases between them. The CDR3 has 14 residues. Germline V CDR1 and CDR2: SGHAT, FQNNGV. In nucleotides, the CDR3 is TGTGCCAGCAGCTTAGGCGGGTACTATGAAAAACTGTTTTTT. It encodes CASSLGGYYEKLFF.

This clone was seen a few times. The chain has TRBV27 and TRBJ1-2; D is ambiguous. The CDR3 is 14 amino acids. The V end was cut by 0 bases, the J end by 0 bases, with 5 bases between. Germline V gene lookup returns CDR1 MNHEY and CDR2 SMNVEV (reference sequence). CDR3 amino acids: CASSLSGTNYGYTF. The CDR3 DNA is TGTGCCAGCAGTTTATCCGGGACTAACTATGGCTACACCTTC.

Only one count was recorded for this clone. The chain recombines TRBV29-1 with TRBJ2-5, with a possible D match to TRBD1 (7 bases). In germline, CDR1 is SQVTM, CDR2 ANQGSEA. The CDR3 extends over 15 amino acids. Deletions cut 2 bases from V and 2 bases from J, with 15 bases between. This chain's CDR3 is CSVEPPGGLQETQYF. In DNA form, the CDR3 reads TGCAGCGTTGAACCGCCAGGGGGGCTTCAAGAGACCCAGTACTTC.

This sequence joins TRBV7-2 and TRBJ1-6; TRBD1 might be the D (6 bases). Trimming took 4 bases from V and 7 from J, leaving 11 bases between them. CDR1 and CDR2 (germline): SGHTA, FQGNSA. The CDR3 sequence is 14 residues long. The CDR3 nucleotides are TGTGCCAGCAGCTCCGGGACACGGAATTCACCCCTCCACTTT. Amino acid sequence: CASSSGTRNSPLHF.

The chain is built from TRBV7-9 and TRBJ2-1, with a possible D match to TRBD1 (6 bases). V lost 7 bases to trimming and J lost 6 bases, with 22 bases between them. Germline CDR1 is SEHNR and CDR2 is FQNEAQ (reference sequence). The CDR3 is 16 residues long. The CDR3 DNA follows: TGTGCCAGCACTACATTTAGGGGGACCCTAGGCAATGAGCAGTTCTTC. It translates to CASTTFRGTLGNEQFF.

The J gene is TRBJ2-5, the V gene TRBV21-1; TRBD2 is the table's D call and was not checked against the DNA. TRBV21-1 is reported as a pseudogene. The CDR3 loop spans 14 amino acids. CDR3 loop: CASSNSGTPETQYF. CDR3 DNA: TGTGCCAGCAGCAATAGCGGGACGCCGGAGACCCAGTACTTC.

The chain carries TRBV15 and TRBJ1-5; 11 bases line up with TRBD1. The CDR3 has 17 residues. V lost 0 bases and J lost 4; bases outside the gene matches: 5. Germline V lookup: CDR1 LNHNV, CDR2 YYDKDF (reference sequence). In DNA, the CDR3 is TGTGCCACCAGCAGAGATCTAGGACAGGGGGCTAATCAGCCCCAGCATTTT. This encodes CATSRDLGQGANQPQHF.

On this clone: The germline gene is not matched at one end of the junction; a read error may be the cause. V gene TRBV14 combines with J gene TRBJ2-7; D gene uncertain. CDR1 is SGHDN and CDR2 is FVKESK in the germline V gene. This CDR3 region has 11 residues. CDR3 bases: TGTGCCAGCAGCCGCGGCTACGAACAGTACTTC. Translating it yields CASSRGYEQYF.

The rearrangement uses TRBV19 and TRBJ2-7, with TRBD2 identical over 7 bases. The CDR3 is 18 residues long. CDR1 is LNHDA and CDR2 is SQIVND in the germline V gene (reference sequence). V was pared by 3 bases and J by 2 bases, with 16 bases of the junction left unmatched. The CDR3 region is CASSIHKGRLAETYEQYF. The CDR3 DNA reads as TGTGCCAGTAGTATTCACAAGGGGAGGCTAGCGGAGACCTACGAGCAGTACTTC.